This record covers a single TCR beta chain. The data derive from a study of blood T cell repertoires in COVID-19. Here immunoSEQ multiplex PCR was the method, and the copy in TCRdb shows in-frame clones only, minus some. The sample holds about 200,000 clones, just over 85% seen once. Deletions cut 6 bases from V and 5 bases from J, with 10 bases between. The CDR3 covers 12 residues. Germline values: CDR1 ENHRY, CDR2 SYGVKD. Grouping used clinical history reported by participants in a survey and questionnaire. The clonotype was recovered from a woman between 35 and 50 years old with acute COVID-19. The V gene is TRBV10-3, the J gene TRBJ1-2, with D possibly TRBD1 on 6 matching bases. The specimen sequenced was PBMCs or T cells enriched from blood (not recorded which). CDR3 residues: CAISEDSYGYTF. The CDR3 DNA reads TGTGCCATCAGCGAGGACAGTTATGGCTACACCTTC.